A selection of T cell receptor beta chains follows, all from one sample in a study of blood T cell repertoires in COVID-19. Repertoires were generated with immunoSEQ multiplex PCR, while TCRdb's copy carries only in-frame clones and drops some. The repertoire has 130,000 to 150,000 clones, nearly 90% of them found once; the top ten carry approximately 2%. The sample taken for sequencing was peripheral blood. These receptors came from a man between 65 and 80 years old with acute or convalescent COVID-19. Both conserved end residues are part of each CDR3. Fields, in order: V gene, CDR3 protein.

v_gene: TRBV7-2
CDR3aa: CASSATGLAGGYEQYF

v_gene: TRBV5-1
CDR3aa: CASSLISGGSTEAFF

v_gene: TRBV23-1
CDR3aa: CASSLEKAGWYNQPQHF

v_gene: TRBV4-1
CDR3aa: CASSQVGRRGNTIYF

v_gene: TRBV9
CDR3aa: CASSEGAAGELFF

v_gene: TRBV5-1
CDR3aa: CASAPAGVNYEQYF

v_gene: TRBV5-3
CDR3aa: CARSSYRGKHVDQPQHF

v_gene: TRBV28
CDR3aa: CASSSGRAYYNEQFF

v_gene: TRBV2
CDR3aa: CASTLGRQGVPRPQHF

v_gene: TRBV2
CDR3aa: CASSTQGTTNEKLFF

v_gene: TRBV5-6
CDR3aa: CARLTGPTEAFF

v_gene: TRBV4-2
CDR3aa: CASSQEEGQNTEAFF

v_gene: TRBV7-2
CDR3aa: CASSLAIREVAFF

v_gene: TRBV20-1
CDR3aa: CSAVTGETQYF

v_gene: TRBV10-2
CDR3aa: CASSTRTSGRAGKETQYF

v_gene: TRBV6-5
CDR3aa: CASRGEVPLMYF

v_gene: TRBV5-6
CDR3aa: CASRPWGGGNTIYF

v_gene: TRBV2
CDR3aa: CASSRTSGGAWELFF

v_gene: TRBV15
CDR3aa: CATSRDGTVQETQYF

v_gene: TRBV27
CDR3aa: CASSPKRGVVTEAFF

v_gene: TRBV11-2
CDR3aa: CASSFQNPGQGGEQYF

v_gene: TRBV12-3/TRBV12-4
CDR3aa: CASSFAGWTEAFF

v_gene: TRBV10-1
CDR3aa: CASSESLAGGLTQYF

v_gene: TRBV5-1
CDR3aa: CASRSTPGEQETQYF

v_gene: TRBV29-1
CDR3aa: CSVDLQVDFGWATQYF

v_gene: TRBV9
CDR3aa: CASSVEGHNTGELFF

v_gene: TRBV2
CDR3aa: CASSEGLVRF

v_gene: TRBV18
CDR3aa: CASSPPGRVDTQYF

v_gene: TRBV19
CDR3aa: CASEGTGGVGQPQHF

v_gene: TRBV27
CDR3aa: CASNAGASSYNEQFF

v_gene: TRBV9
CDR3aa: CASSGGGSNQPQHF

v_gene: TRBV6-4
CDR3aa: CASSDWGGAASTDTQYF

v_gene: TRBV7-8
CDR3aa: CASSLLAGSSYEQYF

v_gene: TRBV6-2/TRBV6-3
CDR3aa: CASSLGQGIGYTF

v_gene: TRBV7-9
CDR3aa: CASSPAQGGYTF

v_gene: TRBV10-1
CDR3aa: CASRQSPGGTEAFF

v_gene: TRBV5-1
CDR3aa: CASSLGTDLETQYF

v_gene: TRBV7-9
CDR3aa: CASSKTGYSGNTIYF

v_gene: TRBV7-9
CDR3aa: CASSLEIVRGQNGYTF